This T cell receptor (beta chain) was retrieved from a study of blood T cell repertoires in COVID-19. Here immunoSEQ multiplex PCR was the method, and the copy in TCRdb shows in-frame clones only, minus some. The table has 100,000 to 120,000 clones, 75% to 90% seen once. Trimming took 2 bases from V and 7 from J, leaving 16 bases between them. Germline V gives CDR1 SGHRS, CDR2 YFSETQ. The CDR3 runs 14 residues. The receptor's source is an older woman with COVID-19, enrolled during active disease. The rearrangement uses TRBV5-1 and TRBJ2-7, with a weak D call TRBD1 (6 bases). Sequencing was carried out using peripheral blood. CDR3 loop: CASSLSAGALEQYF. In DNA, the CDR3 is TGCGCCAGCAGCTTAAGCGCAGGGGCGCTTGAGCAGTACTTC.